This T cell receptor (beta chain) is from a study of cytomegalovirus exposure and HLA in healthy donors. The PCR ran on 60 Vbeta and 13 Jbeta primers. In the study's own analysis: Tens of millions of unique TCR beta chains, 9.5 million to 14 million shared, were counted in a later analysis. Produced via immunoSEQ multiplex PCR; TCRdb's table is partial and in-frame only. V, J and clone size were drawn from that table, and D and trimming were deduced from the DNA. This table has 120,000 or so clones, approximately 15% appearing once. Points on this clone: The target antigen is unknown.

Samples came from healthy bone marrow donors. There are 14 residues in the CDR3. The V gene lost 6 bases and the J gene lost 0 bases, with 11 bases spanning the gap. Germline V gene lookup returns CDR1 MNHEY and CDR2 SVGAGI. Study-wide points: Across HLA loci, a later analysis found differing TCR association rates, with DRB1 most and HLA-C fewest.

Sample: PBMCs. The chain is built from TRBV6-5 and TRBJ1-1; the D gene is possibly TRBD1 (5 bases). This clonotype originated in a woman between 18 and 30 years old in good health and CMV-seronegative. In DNA, the CDR3 is TGTGCCAGCAGGCCCCGACAGATGAACACTGAAGCTTTCTTT. It encodes CASRPRQMNTEAFF.